Presented here are 24 T cell receptor beta chains from one specimen sequenced in a study of early T cells in non-severe SARS-CoV-2 infection (dated by TCRdb to the early 2020s). The library was built by means of 5' RACE. Reads for this sample came from a NextSeq 500. The public reads were reanalyzed by TCRdb: fastp trimming at Q25, MiXCR alignment, in-frame beta chains only. Each record represents a unique CDR3 protein, reported with the most common genes and DNA among its rows. The sample table contains tens of thousands of distinct CDR3 sequences; only one count was recorded for 14% to 15% of them. The ten largest clones capture less than 7% of the sample. Material for sequencing was whole blood. The receptors originated from an adult who was a healthcare worker with PCR-confirmed SARS-CoV-2 infection or an uninfected control (not recorded which).

This clonotype occurred many times. CDR3 DNA: TGTGCCAGCAGCGTAACAAGTACTTCTTGGAATTCACCCCTCCACTTT. Encoded protein: CASSVTSTSWNSPLHF. The chain combines TRBV4-2 with TRBJ1-6; the D is unclear. Per the germline V gene, CDR1 is LGHNA and CDR2 is YNFKEQ. V shed 5 bases and J shed 7 bases, with 18 bases lying between them. The CDR3 runs to 16 residues.

The V gene is TRBV24-1, the J gene TRBJ2-7; D ambiguous. This CDR3 is 13 amino acids long. The ends were cut back, 3 bases at V and 2 bases at J, with 7 bases in the middle. Germline CDR1 and CDR2: KGHDR and SFDVKD. The CDR3 region has the DNA TGTGCCACCAGTGATCGAACAACCTACGAGCAGTACTTC. Amino acids: CATSDRTTYEQYF.

A few counts support this clonotype. This rearrangement joins TRBV7-9 to TRBJ1-4; no clear D. Trimming removed 8 bases at V and 8 bases at J, with 21 bases between. There are 15 residues in the CDR3. In germline, CDR1 is SEHNR, CDR2 FQNEAQ (reference sequence). CDR3 nucleotides: TGTGCCAGCTCGACATCCGGGGAAAGGTGGGAAAAACTGTTTTTT. Amino acid sequence: CASSTSGERWEKLFF. Full variable domain (remainder filled in from reference TRBV7-9 and TRBJ1-4): DTGVSQNPRHKITKRGQNVTFRCDPISEHNRLYWYRQTLGQGPEFLTYFQNEAQLEKSRLLSDRFSAERPKGSFSTLEIQRTEQGDSAMYLCASSTSGERWEKLFFGSGTQLSVL.

This chain joins TRBV28 and TRBJ2-1; D is uncertain. Germline lookup yields CDR1 MDHEN and CDR2 SYDVKM. The CDR3 extends over 14 amino acids. The V end lost 6 bases, the J end lost 0 bases, and 9 bases lay between the germline ends. CDR3 sequence reads: CASRVSSSYNEQFF. Written as DNA, the CDR3 is TGTGCCAGCAGGGTATCAAGCTCCTACAATGAGCAGTTCTTC.

This clonotype was observed a few times. The chain employs TRBV5-1 and TRBJ2-1; D unclear. This CDR3 is 13 amino acids long. The V end was cut by 0 bases, the J end by 7 bases, with 8 bases between. Per the germline V gene, CDR1 is SGHRS and CDR2 is YFSETQ. The CDR3 here is CASSLAPSNEQFF. CDR3 bases: TGCGCCAGCAGCTTGGCCCCCTCGAATGAGCAGTTCTTC. The full variable domain, rest sourced from reference TRBV5-1 and TRBJ2-1, is KAGVTQTPRYLIKTRGQQVTLSCSPISGHRSVSWYQQTPGQGLQFLFEYFSETQRNKGNFPGRFSGRQFSNSRSEMNVSTLELGDSALYLCASSLAPSNEQFFGPGTRLTVL.

This clonotype was seen ten or more times. CDR3 sequence reads: CASSLGGQSSTNEQFF. The CDR3 DNA follows: TGTGCCAGCAGTCTTGGGGGGCAGAGCTCTACAAATGAGCAGTTCTTC. This chain joins TRBV12-3 or TRBV12-4 and TRBJ2-1, with D tentatively TRBD1 or TRBD2 (6 bases each). CDR3 length equals 16 residues. V shed 5 bases and J shed 7 bases, with 21 bases lying between them.

The rearrangement links TRBV20-1 to TRBJ2-1, with D possibly matching TRBD2 (6 bases). The germline CDR1 and CDR2 sequences are DFQATT and SNEGSKA (reference sequence). Between the trimmed V and J ends, which lost 2 bases and 9 bases, there was a span of 8 bases. The CDR3 contains 11 residues. The CDR3 here is CSARLGLEQFF. CDR3 nucleotide sequence: TGCAGTGCTAGACTGGGACTTGAGCAGTTCTTC.

V usage is TRBV7-9 and J usage is TRBJ2-7; D call uncertain. The CDR3 is 13 residues long. V was cut by 9 bases and J by 0 bases, with 12 bases left in between. The germline V gene encodes CDR1 SEHNR and CDR2 FQNEAQ (reference sequence). The CDR3 region has the DNA TGTGCCAGTCGGGCGGAGTTCTCCTACGAGCAGTACTTC. It translates to CASRAEFSYEQYF.

This clonotype was seen at least ten times. The genes are TRBV5-1 and TRBJ2-1, with TRBD2 identical over 11 bases. Germline lookup yields CDR1 SGHRS and CDR2 YFSETQ. CDR3 length: 17 residues. Trimming took 4 bases from V and 9 from J; bases not matched to a gene: 15. The CDR3 protein is CASSTDLTSGSSSEQFF. The DNA for the CDR3 is TGCGCCAGCAGCACGGACCTTACTAGCGGGAGTTCGAGTGAGCAGTTCTTC.

This chain uses TRBV15 with TRBJ2-6; D is ambiguous. The CDR3 is 15 amino acids. V lost 1 base and J lost 4, with 8 bases in between. The germline gives CDR1 LNHNV, CDR2 YYDKDF (reference sequence). CDR3 in DNA: TGTGCCACCAGCAGAGGGAAAGGAGGGGCCAACGTCCTGACTTTC. Encoded protein: CATSRGKGGANVLTF.

V is TRBV7-2 and J is TRBJ2-1; 10 nucleotides align to TRBD2. CDR1 and CDR2 (germline): SGHTA, FQGNSA. This CDR3 spans 15 amino acids. Losses at the gene ends were 5 bases for V and 7 bases for J; bases not matched to a gene: 8. CDR3 amino acids: CASSQSSTSGNEQFF. The CDR3 nucleotides read TGTGCCAGCAGCCAAAGCTCGACTAGCGGGAATGAGCAGTTCTTC.

This clonotype was picked up many times. The gene calls are TRBV19 and TRBJ2-5, with D hard to call. The CDR3 totals 13 residues. Germline V CDR1 and CDR2: LNHDA, SQIVND (reference sequence). V was pared by 2 bases and J by 4 bases, with 8 bases between. The CDR3 nucleotides are TGTGCCAGTAGTATACTCGGCTCAGAGACCCAGTACTTC. Its translation is CASSILGSETQYF.

This sequence joins TRBV5-1 and TRBJ2-3; D not certain. The CDR3 spans 14 residues. Between the trimmed V and J ends, which lost 1 base and 0 bases, there was a span of 6 bases. Germline CDR1 SGHRS, CDR2 YFSETQ. CDR3 protein: CASSLSTSTDTQYF. The CDR3 nucleotides read TGCGCCAGCAGCTTGTCTACTAGCACAGATACGCAGTATTTT. Variable domain in full (rest from reference TRBV5-1 and TRBJ2-3): KAGVTQTPRYLIKTRGQQVTLSCSPISGHRSVSWYQQTPGQGLQFLFEYFSETQRNKGNFPGRFSGRQFSNSRSEMNVSTLELGDSALYLCASSLSTSTDTQYFGPGTRLTVL.

This clonotype was seen a handful of times. This chain connects TRBV6-6 to TRBJ1-2, with TRBD1 as a possible D gene (5 bases). The CDR3 has 15 residues. With 2 bases removed from V and 0 bases from J, the gap between germline ends came to 10 bases. The germline V gene has CDR1 MNHNY and CDR2 SVGAGI (reference sequence). This chain's CDR3 is CASSYRQHTNYGYTF. CDR3 DNA sequence: TGTGCCAGCAGTTACCGACAGCATACTAACTATGGCTACACCTTC.

This clonotype was observed a few times. The chain uses TRBV11-1 and TRBJ1-2; D is possibly TRBD1 (6 bases). Germline V CDR1 and CDR2: SGHAT, FQDESV (reference sequence). Trimming cost V 4 bases and J 5 bases, with 14 bases left between them. The CDR3 sequence is 14 residues long. Here the CDR3 reads CASSSGQPAYGYTF. CDR3 nucleotides: TGTGCCAGCAGCTCTGGACAGCCTGCTTATGGCTACACCTTC.

The chain employs TRBV10-3 and TRBJ2-7; D may match TRBD1 or TRBD2 (5 bases each). In germline, CDR1 is ENHRY, CDR2 SYGVKD. V was pared by 5 bases and J by 6 bases, with 8 bases between. CDR3 size: 11 residues. This CDR3 reads CAISPGGEQYF. DNA of the CDR3: TGTGCCATCAGTCCTGGGGGCGAGCAGTACTTC.

This clonotype was seen repeatedly, ten times or more. V usage is TRBV6-2 or TRBV6-3 and J usage is TRBJ2-7, with D perhaps matching TRBD2 (5 bases). The V gene lost 2 bases and the J gene lost 0 bases, with 14 bases spanning the gap. In germline, CDR1 is MNHEY, CDR2 SVGEGT. The CDR3 covers 16 residues. CDR3: CASSYTTTLSSYEQYF. The CDR3 nucleotides are TGTGCCAGCAGTTACACGACTACCCTAAGCTCCTACGAGCAGTACTTC.

This clonotype showed up just once. The chain carries TRBV7-2 and TRBJ2-1; D remains unclear. CDR3 length equals 13 residues. Germline loops: CDR1 SGHTA, CDR2 FQGNSA. The V gene lost 0 bases and the J gene lost 7 bases, with 7 bases spanning the gap. The CDR3 nucleotides read TGTGCCAGCAGCTTAGCGGGCCGGAATGAGCAGTTCTTC. Translating it yields CASSLAGRNEQFF.

This clonotype was counted a few times. The CDR3: CASSQDAGNEQFF. For the CDR3, the DNA is TGTGCCAGCAGCCAAGATGCGGGGAATGAGCAGTTCTTC. This chain joins TRBV4-2 and TRBJ2-1; a possible D gene is TRBD2 (6 bases). The CDR3 has 13 amino acids. V was shortened by 0 bases and J by 7 bases, with 7 bases between the two germline ends. Germline values: CDR1 LGHNA, CDR2 YNFKEQ.

A few counts support this clonotype. A junction boundary mismatches the germline segment, possibly from a read error. This chain connects TRBV5-1 to TRBJ2-1, with a tentative D call TRBD2 (5 bases). This CDR3 comprises 15 residues. The germline gives CDR1 SGHRS, CDR2 YFSETQ. In DNA form, the CDR3 reads TGCGCCGGCAGCTTGTTCGGGATCTCCTACAATGAGCAGTTCTTC. It specifies CAGSLFGISYNEQFF. Combining the CDR3 with reference TRBV5-1 and TRBJ2-1 gives the whole variable domain KAGVTQTPRYLIKTRGQQVTLSCSPISGHRSVSWYQQTPGQGLQFLFEYFSETQRNKGNFPGRFSGRQFSNSRSEMNVSTLELGDSALYLCAGSLFGISYNEQFFGPGTRLTVL.

This clonotype was counted only a few times. This sequence joins TRBV6-2 or TRBV6-3 and TRBJ2-6, with D unresolved. This CDR3 comprises 15 residues. The V end lost 3 bases, the J end lost 0 bases, and 6 bases lay between the germline ends. CDR1 is MNHEY and CDR2 is SVGEGT in the germline V gene. CDR3 region: CASSYSISGANVLTF. The CDR3 bases are TGTGCCAGCAGTTATTCCATCTCTGGGGCCAACGTCCTGACTTTC.

This clonotype was observed a handful of times. The V gene is TRBV6-1, the J gene TRBJ2-1; D is tentatively TRBD1 or TRBD2 (5 bases each). The CDR3 covers 17 residues. Germline V lookup: CDR1 MNHNS, CDR2 SASEGT. Trimming cost V 3 bases and J 2 bases, with 17 bases left between them. CDR3 residues: CASSDFRGAEAYNEQFF. Written as DNA, the CDR3 is TGTGCCAGCAGTGACTTTAGGGGAGCGGAGGCCTACAATGAGCAGTTCTTC.

This clonotype has a handful of counts. This chain connects TRBV11-2 to TRBJ2-3; D is unresolved. The length of the CDR3 is 14 residues. V dropped 3 bases and J dropped 4 bases, with 11 bases sitting between them. The germline V gene encodes CDR1 SGHAT and CDR2 FQNNGV. CDR3 protein: CASSFFGFADTQYF. The CDR3 DNA sequence: TGTGCCAGCAGCTTTTTTGGCTTCGCAGATACGCAGTATTTT.

This clonotype appeared a few times. The V gene is TRBV9, the J gene TRBJ1-2; D ambiguous. V was clipped by 0 bases and J by 4 bases, with 7 bases between them. The CDR3 loop spans 13 amino acids. Germline V CDR1 and CDR2: SGDLS, YYNGEE. The CDR3 loop reads CASSVDAIYGYTF. CDR3 coding DNA: TGTGCCAGCAGCGTAGATGCGATCTATGGCTACACCTTC.